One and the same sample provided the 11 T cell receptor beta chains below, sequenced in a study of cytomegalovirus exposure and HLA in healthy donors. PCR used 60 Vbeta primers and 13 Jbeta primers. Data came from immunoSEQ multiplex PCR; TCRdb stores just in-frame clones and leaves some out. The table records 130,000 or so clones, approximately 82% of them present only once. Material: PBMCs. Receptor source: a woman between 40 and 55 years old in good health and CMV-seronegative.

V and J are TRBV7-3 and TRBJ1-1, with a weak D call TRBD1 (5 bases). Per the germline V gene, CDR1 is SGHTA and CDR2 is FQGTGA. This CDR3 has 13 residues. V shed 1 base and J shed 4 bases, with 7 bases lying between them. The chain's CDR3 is CASSLIGGTEAFF. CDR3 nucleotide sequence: TGTGCCAGCAGCTTAATCGGGGGCACTGAAGCTTTCTTT. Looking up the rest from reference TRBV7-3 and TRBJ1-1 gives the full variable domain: GAGVSQTPSNKVTEKGKYVELRCDPISGHTALYWYRQSLGQGPEFLIYFQGTGAADDSGLPNDRFFAVRPEGSVSTLKIQRTERGDSAVYLCASSLIGGTEAFFGQGTRLTVV.

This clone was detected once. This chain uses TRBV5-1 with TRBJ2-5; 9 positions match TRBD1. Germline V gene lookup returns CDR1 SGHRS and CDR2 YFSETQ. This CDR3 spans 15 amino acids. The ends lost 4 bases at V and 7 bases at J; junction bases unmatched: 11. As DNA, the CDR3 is TGCGCCAGCAGCCCCTGGACAGGGGTAAAGGCGACCCAGTACTTC. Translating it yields CASSPWTGVKATQYF.

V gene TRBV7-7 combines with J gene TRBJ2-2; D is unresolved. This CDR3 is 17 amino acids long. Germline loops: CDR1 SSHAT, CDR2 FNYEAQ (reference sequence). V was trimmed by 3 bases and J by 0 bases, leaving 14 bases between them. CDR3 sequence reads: CASSFSTETTNTGELFF. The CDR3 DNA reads TGTGCCAGCAGCTTTTCTACGGAAACTACGAACACCGGGGAGCTGTTTTTT. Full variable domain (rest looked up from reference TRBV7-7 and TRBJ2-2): GAGVSQSPRYKVTKRGQDVTLRCDPISSHATLYWYQQALGQGPEFLTYFNYEAQPDKSGLPSDRFSAERPEGSISTLTIQRTEQRDSAMYRCASSFSTETTNTGELFFGEGSRLTVL.

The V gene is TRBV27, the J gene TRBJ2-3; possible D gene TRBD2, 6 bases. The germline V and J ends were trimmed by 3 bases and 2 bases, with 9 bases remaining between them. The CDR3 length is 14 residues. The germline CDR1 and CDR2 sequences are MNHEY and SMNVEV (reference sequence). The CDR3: CASSLRDPTDTQYF. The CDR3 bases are TGTGCCAGCAGTTTGCGGGATCCCACAGATACGCAGTATTTT.

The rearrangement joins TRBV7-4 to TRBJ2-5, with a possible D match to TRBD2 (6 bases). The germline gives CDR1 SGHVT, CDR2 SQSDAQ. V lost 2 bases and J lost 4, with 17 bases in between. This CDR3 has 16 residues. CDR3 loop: CASSLFRTGVGETQYF. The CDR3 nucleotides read TGTGCCAGCAGCTTATTTCGTACGGGAGTTGGAGAGACCCAGTACTTC.

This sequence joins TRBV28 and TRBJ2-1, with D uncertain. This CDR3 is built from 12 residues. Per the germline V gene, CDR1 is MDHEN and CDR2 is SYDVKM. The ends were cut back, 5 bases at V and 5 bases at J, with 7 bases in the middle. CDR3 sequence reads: CASSIQNNEQFF. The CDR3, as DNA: TGTGCCAGCAGTATACAGAACAATGAGCAGTTCTTC.

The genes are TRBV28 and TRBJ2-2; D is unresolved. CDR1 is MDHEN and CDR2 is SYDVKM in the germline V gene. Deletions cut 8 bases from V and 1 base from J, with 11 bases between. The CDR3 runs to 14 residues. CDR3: CASFSRGNTGELFF. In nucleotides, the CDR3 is TGTGCCAGCTTTTCGAGAGGGAACACCGGGGAGCTGTTTTTT.

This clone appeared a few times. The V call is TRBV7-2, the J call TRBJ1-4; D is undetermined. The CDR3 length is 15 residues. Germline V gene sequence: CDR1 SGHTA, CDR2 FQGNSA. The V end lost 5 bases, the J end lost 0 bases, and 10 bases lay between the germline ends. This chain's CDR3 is CASSLSVTTNEKLFF. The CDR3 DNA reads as TGTGCCAGCAGCCTGTCGGTCACAACTAATGAAAAACTGTTTTTT.

The DNA of the CDR3 is TGTGCCAGCAGCCAACCGGGACTAGCGGACCACAATGAGCAGTTCTTC. This codes for CASSQPGLADHNEQFF. The chain links TRBV4-2 to TRBJ2-1; 11 nucleotides line up with TRBD2. CDR1 and CDR2 from the germline V gene are LGHNA and YNFKEQ. V lost 2 bases to trimming and J lost 5 bases; unmatched junction nucleotides: 5. The CDR3 is 16 residues long.

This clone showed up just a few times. The CDR3 loop reads CASSDTDPDTQYF. The CDR3, as DNA: TGTGCCAGCAGTGACACCGATCCGGATACGCAGTATTTT. The V and J genes are TRBV28 and TRBJ2-3, with D unclear. The germline CDR1 and CDR2 sequences are MDHEN and SYDVKM. The CDR3 totals 13 residues. The V end lost 5 bases, the J end lost 6 bases, and 12 bases lay between the germline ends.

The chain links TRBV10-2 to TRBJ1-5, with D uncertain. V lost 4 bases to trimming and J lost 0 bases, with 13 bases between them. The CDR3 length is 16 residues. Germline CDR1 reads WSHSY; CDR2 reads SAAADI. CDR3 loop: CASSASLVFSNQPQHF. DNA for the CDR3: TGCGCCAGCAGTGCCTCGTTAGTTTTTAGCAATCAGCCCCAGCATTTT.